This T cell receptor beta chain derives from a study of CXCR3-negative and CXCR3-positive naive CD8 T cells. The germline gives CDR1 KGHSH, CDR2 LQKENI. This CDR3 is 17 amino acids long. Study-wide points: Diversity proved comparably high across both naive subsets and much lower in memory CD8+ cells. CXCR3-expressing naive cells carried TRB CDR3s more hydrophobic than those of CXCR3-negative naive cells. Memory, not naive, CXCR3-negative and CXCR3-positive cells differed in TRBV-TRBJ usage.

Points on this clonotype: Its cognate antigen is unknown.

UMI-labeled 5' RACE yielded the TRB cDNA libraries. TCRdb re-called the 5' RACE reads; one entry per CDR3 protein, DNA not given. The sample shows about 56,000 distinct CDR3 sequences, and less than 0.85% sits with its ten largest clones. The specimen sequenced was naive CXCR3+ CD8+ T cells from blood. Specified subset: CD45RO-CCR7+CD27+CD95- naive CD8+ T cells expressing CXCR3 (TNR3+). This TCR was recovered from a human donor in good health. Some clones in this sample may be carry-over from other donors' samples. This rearrangement joins TRBV18 to TRBJ2-6; TCRdb proposes TRBD2, but this gene call is untestable without DNA. The CDR3 sequence is CASSPLAGESGANVLTF.